A selection of T cell receptor beta chains follows, all from one sample in a study of cytomegalovirus exposure and HLA in healthy donors. Sequenced by immunoSEQ multiplex PCR; TCRdb stores in-frame clones only, minus some. The top ten clones hold about 2% of a sample with approximately 100,000 clones, 65% to 90% of them seen once. The specimen was PBMCs. These receptors all come from a woman under 40 in good health and CMV-seronegative. CDR3s include the opening cysteine and the closing phenylalanine or tryptophan. A D gene is named only where the DNA matches it firmly. Size is stated for part of the rows, as once, few or many counts, or as a class when the clone is expanded.

d_call | j_call | clone_size | v_call | cdr3_aa | cdr3_nt
TRBD2 | TRBJ2-7 | NA | TRBV28 | CASSSTTSLYEQYF | TGTGCCAGCAGTTCAACGACTAGCCTCTACGAGCAGTACTTC
TRBD2 | TRBJ2-1 | NA | TRBV6-4 | CASSNFVGGRSDEQFF | TGTGCCAGCAGCAACTTTGTAGGCGGGAGGTCCGATGAGCAGTTCTTC
TRBD2 | TRBJ2-2 | NA | TRBV5-1 | CASSSGLAPGELFF | TGCGCCAGCAGCTCGGGACTAGCTCCCGGGGAGCTGTTTTTT
NA | TRBJ2-3 | NA | TRBV5-8 | CASSPRDTRKDSTDTQYF | TGTGCCAGCAGCCCCCGGGACACAAGAAAAGATAGCACAGATACGCAGTATTTT
TRBD2 | TRBJ2-5 | NA | TRBV6-1 | CASRRTSGSVETQYF | TGTGCCAGCAGGAGGACTAGCGGGAGTGTGGAGACCCAGTACTTC
TRBD2 | TRBJ2-1 | NA | TRBV7-2 | CASSLAGVPNEQFF | TGTGCCAGCAGCCTAGCGGGAGTCCCCAATGAGCAGTTCTTC
NA | TRBJ2-7 | NA | TRBV19 | CASSHSRDTSSYEQYF | TGTGCCAGTAGTCACTCCCGGGACACAAGCTCCTACGAGCAGTACTTC
TRBD1 | TRBJ1-6 | NA | TRBV5-4 | CASRVDRGPNSPLHF | TGTGCCAGCAGAGTGGACAGGGGGCCTAATTCACCCCTCCACTTT
TRBD2 | TRBJ2-1 | once | TRBV19 | CASKGTTSGGPSYNEQFF | TGTGCCAGTAAAGGGACCACTAGCGGGGGCCCCTCCTACAATGAGCAGTTCTTC
NA | TRBJ2-2 | NA | TRBV13 | CASSLRGVTNTGELFF | TGTGCCAGCAGCTTACGCGGCGTTACGAACACCGGGGAGCTGTTTTTT
TRBD1 | TRBJ2-1 | NA | TRBV23-1 | CASSQICLWPPGGELLNEQFF | TGCGCCAGCAGTCAAATCTGCCTTTGGCCCCCAGGGGGTGAATTGTTGAATGAGCAGTTCTTC
TRBD2 | TRBJ2-1 | once | TRBV5-5 | CASSGGLAGYNEQFF | TGTGCCAGCAGCGGGGGACTAGCGGGATACAATGAGCAGTTCTTC
TRBD2 | TRBJ2-3 | NA | TRBV7-2 | CASSLAGVSAGGPDTQYF | TGTGCCAGCAGCTTAGCAGGGGTGTCGGCGGGAGGGCCAGATACGCAGTATTTT
NA | TRBJ1-2 | NA | TRBV7-8 | CASSLAQGRGYTF | TGTGCCAGCAGCTTAGCGCAGGGTAGGGGCTACACCTTC
NA | TRBJ2-5 | NA | TRBV1 | CTSSQGDASLQETQYF | TGCACCAGCAGCCAAGGAGATGCTAGCTTACAAGAGACCCAGTACTTC
NA | TRBJ1-3 | NA | TRBV7-8 | CASMPRFILSGNTIYF | TGTGCCAGCATGCCCAGGTTCATACTCTCTGGAAACACCATATATTTT
NA | TRBJ2-5 | NA | TRBV10-3 | CAISYSLLGGETQYF | TGTGCCATCAGTTACTCTCTTCTAGGTGGGGAGACCCAGTACTTC
NA | TRBJ1-3 | NA | TRBV28 | CASVDSGNTIYF | TGTGCCAGCGTAGATTCAGGAAACACCATATATTTT
TRBD1 | TRBJ1-2 | NA | TRBV7-9 | CASSLNAGTGDGYTF | TGTGCCAGCAGCTTGAATGCCGGGACAGGGGATGGCTACACCTTC
TRBD1 | TRBJ2-2 | NA | TRBV27 | CASRPETGVRTGELFF | TGTGCCAGCCGCCCCGAAACAGGGGTAAGAACCGGGGAGCTGTTTTTT
TRBD1 | TRBJ2-7 | NA | TRBV4-1 | CASSPDRLPYEQYF | TGCGCCAGCAGTCCGGACAGGCTACCTTACGAGCAGTACTTC
NA | TRBJ2-5 | once | TRBV11-1 | CASSLMVGQGGQETQYF | TGTGCCAGCAGCTTAATGGTAGGGCAGGGAGGCCAAGAGACCCAGTACTTC
TRBD2 | TRBJ2-7 | NA | TRBV15 | CATSRSLTSGSHEQYF | TGTGCCACCAGCAGAAGCTTGACTAGCGGGAGTCACGAGCAGTACTTC
TRBD1 | TRBJ2-7 | NA | TRBV5-6 | CASSLRWGTGYYEQYF | TGTGCCAGCAGCCTCCGGTGGGGGACAGGGTACTACGAGCAGTACTTC
NA | TRBJ2-7 | NA | TRBV2 | CASSRDSTYEQYF | TGTGCCAGCAGTCGGGATTCAACCTACGAGCAGTACTTC
TRBD2 | TRBJ2-3 | NA | TRBV5-4 | CASSLLTSGSSTDTQYF | TGTGCCAGCAGCTTACTGACTAGCGGCAGTAGCACAGATACGCAGTATTTT
TRBD1 | TRBJ2-3 | NA | TRBV5-6 | CASSSGQGATDTQYF | TGTGCCAGCAGCTCCGGACAGGGCGCCACAGATACGCAGTATTTT
TRBD2 | TRBJ2-3 | NA | TRBV7-9 | CASSLASGSADTQYF | TGTGCCAGCAGCTTAGCTAGCGGGAGCGCAGATACGCAGTATTTT